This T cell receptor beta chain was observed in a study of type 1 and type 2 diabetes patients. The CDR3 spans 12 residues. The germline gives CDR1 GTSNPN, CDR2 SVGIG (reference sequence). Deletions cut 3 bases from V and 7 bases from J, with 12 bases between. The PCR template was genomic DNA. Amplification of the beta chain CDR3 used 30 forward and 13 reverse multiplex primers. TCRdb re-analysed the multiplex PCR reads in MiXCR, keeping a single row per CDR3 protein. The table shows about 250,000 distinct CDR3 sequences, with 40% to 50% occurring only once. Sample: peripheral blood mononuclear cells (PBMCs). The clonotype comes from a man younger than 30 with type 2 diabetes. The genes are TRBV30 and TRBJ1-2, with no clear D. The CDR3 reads CAWSVRASGYTF. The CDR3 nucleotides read TGTGCCTGGAGCGTGAGGGCCTCTGGCTACACCTTC.